A few counts support the clone carrying this T cell receptor beta chain. Its antigen is not known. The data were obtained in a study of blood T cells in healthy people across ages. General study points: The authors considered diversity estimates from one million T cells to be underestimates.

This CDR3 is 11 amino acids long. Germline lookup yields CDR1 SGHAT and CDR2 FQDESV (reference sequence). The donors, aged about 6 to 95, were healthy Caucasians from Russia. Through a sample-barcoded 5' primer and a J-beta primer mix, a second PCR was run for about 7 to 12 cycles. TCRdb recomputed calls from the 5' RACE reads with MiXCR, one row per CDR3 protein. The sample contains fewer than 2,000,000 distinct CDR3 sequences, approximately 40% of which appear only once. The rearrangement joins TRBV11-1 to TRBJ2-4; D is undetermined. Judging by the DNA end, TRBJ2-7 fits better; the J call may be wrong. The receptor was isolated from a human donor in good health. Sequenced sample: blood. CDR3 DNA: TGTGCCAGCAGCTTAAGAGCCGAGCAGTACTTC. It encodes CASSLRAEQYF.